The clone carrying this T cell receptor (beta chain) was counted a few times. The record originates from a study of blood T cell repertoires in COVID-19. Study overall: COVID-19 samples collected from the United States, Italy and Spain covered acute and convalescent phases. In each case, the material was cDNA or gDNA derived from T cells, B-cell-depleted T cells, or PBMCs.

Germline assignment: CDR1 GTSNPN and CDR2 SVGIG (reference sequence). The CDR3 spans 14 residues. The V end was cut by 4 bases, the J end by 2 bases, with 12 bases between. Authors' data handling: Reference gene primer amplification yielded estimated nucleated cell counts. Clones were sequenced by immunoSEQ multiplex PCR, and TCRdb holds only the in-frame ones, with some missing. That table supplies the V and J calls and clone size; D and trimming were determined from the DNA. The table records fewer than 120,000 clones, about 85% of them present only once. The chain couples TRBV30 to TRBJ1-3; D not certain. This TCR came from a human donor in a cohort sampled during active COVID-19. The sequenced sample consisted of peripheral blood. CDR3 loop: CAWNAGSAGNTIYF. In DNA, the CDR3 is TGTGCCTGGAATGCCGGGTCTGCTGGAAACACCATATATTTT.